This TCR beta chain was identified in a study of T cells expressing NK-cell markers. Study at large: CD3+CD56+NKG2C+, CD3+CD56+NKG2C- and CD3+CD56-NKG2C+ T cells, once sorted, supplied the TCR beta repertoires.

The CDR3 totals 14 residues. Germline lookup yields CDR1 SGHNT and CDR2 YENEEA. TCRdb re-called the 5' RACE reads; every CDR3 protein appears as one record, without DNA. With approximately 440,000 distinct CDR3 sequences in the sample, the ten largest clones hold 1.4%. Overall study findings and caveats: About 1.0-8% of CD8+ T cells in roughly six donors belonged to dominant NKG2C+ clonotypes. Certain NKG2C+ T cell clones were expanded, and their HCMV specificity remained unclear.

As regards this clonotype: As yet, its antigen is unknown.

Source material: blood T cells: a sorted CD56 or NKG2C T cell subset, CD4+ or CD8+ T cells, or bulk PBMC T cells (not recorded which). The sequence came from a woman in her forties or fifties in good health. The chain is built from TRBV11-3 and TRBJ2-5. The CDR3 loop reads CASSLARYEETQYF. Full variable domain (missing parts from reference TRBV11-3 and TRBJ2-5): EAGVVQSPRYKIIEKKQPVAFWCNPISGHNTLYWYLQNLGQGPELLIRYENEEAVDDSQLPKDRFSAERLKGVDSTLKIQPAELGDSAVYLCASSLARYEETQYFGPGTRLLVL.